Each of the 27 T cell receptor beta chains below was sequenced from the same sample in a study of molecular identifiers for immune sequencing clone quantification. TCRdb reprocessed the PCR reads via MiXCR and lists one record per CDR3 protein. The sample lists over 550,000 distinct CDR3 sequences, about 25% seen once, with about 0.84% in the top ten. Sequenced sample: naive CD8+ T cells from blood, with Jurkat cell RNA spiked in. The sample's subset: FACS-sorted CD8+CD4-CCR7+CD45RA+ naive T cells. These receptors originate from a human donor in good health. Some libraries in this study had Jurkat cell RNA spiked in.

Of note for this clonotype: A read error is possible here, since a much larger clone lies one base away. This sequence joins TRBV9 and TRBJ2-7; D is perhaps TRBD2 (5 bases). Germline assignment: CDR1 SGDLS and CDR2 YYNGEE. The CDR3 extends over 14 amino acids. The CDR3: CASSVADLGYEHYF. For the CDR3, the DNA is TGTGCCAGCAGCGTAGCGGACTTGGGGTACGAGCATTACTTC.

This clonotype was observed a few times. This rearrangement joins TRBV27 to TRBJ2-7; D perhaps matches TRBD2 (5 bases). CDR1 is MNHEY and CDR2 is SMNVEV in the germline V gene (reference sequence). The CDR3 is made up of 15 amino acids. V gave up 2 bases and J gave up 2 bases, with 13 bases separating them. The CDR3 DNA sequence: TGTGCCAGCAGTTTAGAGGGCGGTGTCACCTACGAGCAGTACTTC. Translating gives CASSLEGGVTYEQYF.

This clonotype was recorded many times. This chain uses TRBV15 with TRBJ2-7; TRBD1 agrees at 9 bases. Germline trimming cut 5 bases from V and 4 bases from J; bases unmatched to any gene: 9. CDR3 size: 15 residues. The germline V gene encodes CDR1 LNHNV and CDR2 YYDKDF (reference sequence). CDR3 nucleotides: TGTGCCACCAGCGCAACCGGGACAGGGACGTACGAGCAGTACTTC. This encodes CATSATGTGTYEQYF.

This clonotype was recorded many times. The gene calls are TRBV4-1 and TRBJ2-7; unclear D gene. The germline V gene encodes CDR1 MGHRA and CDR2 YSYEKL. The length of the CDR3 is 11 residues. V was clipped by 1 base and J by 7 bases, with 5 bases between them. CDR3 residues: CASSQGREQYF. The CDR3, as DNA: TGCGCCAGCAGCCAAGGGCGGGAGCAGTACTTC.

This clonotype was found a few times. The CDR3 bases are TGTGCCAGCAGTTTAAAACAGGGCTATGGCTACACCTTC. Its protein is CASSLKQGYGYTF. The gene calls are TRBV27 and TRBJ1-2; maybe TRBD1 (6 bases). V was cut by 2 bases and J by 4 bases, with 8 bases left in between. Germline V CDR1 and CDR2: MNHEY, SMNVEV (reference sequence). This CDR3 is 13 amino acids long.

This chain connects TRBV28 to TRBJ2-2; D possibly corresponds to TRBD1 (6 bases). The ends were cut back, 6 bases at V and 0 bases at J, with 14 bases in the middle. The CDR3 totals 16 residues. Germline CDR1 is MDHEN and CDR2 is SYDVKM. CDR3 DNA: TGTGCCAGCAGCTCCAGGGGCCTGGCGAACACCGGGGAGCTGTTTTTT. Translating gives CASSSRGLANTGELFF.

V gene TRBV6-1 combines with J gene TRBJ2-4; D is perhaps TRBD1 (5 bases). CDR3 size: 19 residues. From germline, CDR1 is MNHNS and CDR2 SASEGT. Trimming removed 2 bases at V and 0 bases at J, with 20 bases between. The CDR3 is CASSESGRVNSLAKNIQYF. CDR3 DNA: TGTGCCAGCAGTGAATCGGGCAGGGTCAACAGTCTAGCCAAAAACATTCAGTACTTC.

This clonotype was counted between two and nine times. This chain connects TRBV4-3 to TRBJ2-1; 7 nucleotides match TRBD2. Unmatched junction bases numbered 4, after V lost 3 bases and J lost 8 bases. The CDR3 sequence is 13 residues long. Germline V gives CDR1 LGHNA, CDR2 YSLEER. CDR3 sequence (DNA): TGCGCCAGCAGCCATTTACGGGGGGATGAGCAGTTCTTC. Translated: CASSHLRGDEQFF.

This clonotype was seen more than once but under ten times. The V call is TRBV7-7, the J call TRBJ2-5; TRBD2 agrees at 7 bases. The CDR3 contains 13 residues. Trimming at V came to 4 bases and at J to 5 bases, leaving 4 bases not matched to a gene. The germline V gene encodes CDR1 SSHAT and CDR2 FNYEAQ (reference sequence). The chain's CDR3 is CASSSEGGETQYF. In nucleotides, the CDR3 is TGTGCCAGCAGCTCCGAGGGAGGGGAGACCCAGTACTTC.

This clonotype has a handful of counts. This rearrangement joins TRBV24-1 to TRBJ2-1, with D possibly TRBD1 on 6 matching bases. Trimming took 4 bases from V and 0 from J, leaving 15 bases between them. This CDR3 is 17 amino acids long. Germline lookup yields CDR1 KGHDR and CDR2 SFDVKD. The CDR3 is CATSDPHRESSYNEQFF. CDR3 in DNA: TGTGCCACCAGTGACCCCCACAGGGAGAGCTCCTACAATGAGCAGTTCTTC.

This clonotype was detected many times. The chain recombines TRBV20-1 with TRBJ2-3; D could derive from TRBD1 or TRBD2 (5 bases each). Germline V gene lookup returns CDR1 DFQATT and CDR2 SNEGSKA (reference sequence). V dropped 8 bases and J dropped 6 bases, with 18 bases sitting between them. CDR3 length: 13 amino acids. DNA of the CDR3: TGCAGTCTGGTAGGGGAGCTAGGCGATACGCAGTATTTT. Translation gives CSLVGELGDTQYF.

This clonotype was counted between two and nine times. A junction boundary mismatches the germline segment, possibly from a read error. This chain joins TRBV7-9 and TRBJ1-2; D is undetermined. The CDR3 is 14 amino acids. Germline CDR1 SEHNR, CDR2 FQNEAQ (reference sequence). CDR3 amino acids: CASSLGNDPYGYTF. The CDR3 nucleotides read TGTGCCAGCAGTTTAGGAAATGATCCATATGGCTACACCTTC.

Turning to this clonotype: A much larger clone lies a single base off, so this may be a read error. This chain links TRBV4-1 with TRBJ2-3; possible D gene TRBD1, 5 bases. This CDR3 spans 14 amino acids. Germline lookup yields CDR1 MGHRA and CDR2 YSYEKL. The germline V and J ends were trimmed by 6 bases and 5 bases, with 15 bases remaining between them. The CDR3 DNA follows: TGCGCCAGCAGACAGGTTTGGGGCAAAGATACGCAGTATTTT. Translated, it gives CASRQVWGKDTQYF.

This clonotype was observed at least ten times. This sequence joins TRBV5-4 and TRBJ2-6, with no clear D. The germline CDR1 and CDR2 sequences are SGHNT and YYREEE (reference sequence). The CDR3 sequence is 15 residues long. V gave up 4 bases and J gave up 0 bases, with 8 bases separating them. The CDR3 spells CASSLWDSGANVLTF. The CDR3 coding sequence is TGTGCCAGCAGCCTCTGGGACTCTGGGGCCAACGTCCTGACTTTC.

This clonotype was counted many times. V and J are TRBV6-5 and TRBJ2-3, with D perhaps matching TRBD1 (7 bases). Germline V gene data show CDR1 as MNHEY and CDR2 as SVGAGI. This CDR3 region has 17 residues. Trimming removed 2 bases at V and 0 bases at J, with 15 bases between. In DNA, the CDR3 is TGTGCCAGCAGTTACCAGGGGGGACGGCTCAGCACAGATACGCAGTATTTT. Translation gives CASSYQGGRLSTDTQYF.

A remark on this clonotype: Being one base from a much bigger clone, this may be a read error. The rearrangement uses TRBV28 and TRBJ2-1; D may be TRBD1 or TRBD2 (5 bases each). From germline, CDR1 is MDHEN and CDR2 SYDVKM. CDR3 length equals 13 residues. Written as DNA, the CDR3 is TGTGTCAGCAGTACCGGGACGTTTCCCGCGGAGTTCTTC. It yields the protein CVSSTGTFPAEFF. Looking up the rest from reference TRBV28 and TRBJ2-1 gives the full variable domain: DVKVTQSSRYLVKRTGEKVFLECVQDMDHENMFWYRQDPGLGLRLIYFSYDVKMKEKGDIPEGYSVSREKKERFSLILESASTNQTSMYLCVSSTGTFPAEFFGPGTRLTVL.

The sample holds many counts of this clonotype. This rearrangement joins TRBV4-1 to TRBJ2-5; D possibly corresponds to TRBD2 (7 bases). The germline CDR1 and CDR2 sequences are MGHRA and YSYEKL. V dropped 2 bases and J dropped 5 bases, with 18 bases sitting between them. The CDR3 is 16 residues long. DNA of the CDR3: TGCGCCAGCAGCCAAAGCCTTAGGGGGGGTGCTGAGACCCAGTACTTC. This codes for CASSQSLRGGAETQYF.

This clonotype was detected many times. This chain uses TRBV5-1 with TRBJ2-3; tentatively, D is TRBD1 (6 bases). This CDR3 region has 15 residues. CDR1 is SGHRS and CDR2 is YFSETQ in the germline V gene. V shed 5 bases and J shed 0 bases, with 13 bases lying between them. CDR3 in DNA: TGCGCCAGCAGGGAAGAGGGGACAAGCACAGATACGCAGTATTTT. This gives the protein CASREEGTSTDTQYF.

This clonotype was detected ten times or more. V is TRBV12-3 or TRBV12-4 and J is TRBJ2-2, with D possibly TRBD2 on 5 matching bases. The length of the CDR3 is 14 residues. V was shortened by 6 bases and J by 5 bases, with 13 bases between the two germline ends. The CDR3 sequence is CASSQEESTGELFF. CDR3 nucleotide sequence: TGTGCCAGCAGCCAGGAGGAATCTACCGGGGAGCTGTTTTTT.

This chain joins TRBV9 and TRBJ2-5; D uncertain. V was clipped by 3 bases and J by 10 bases, with 13 bases between them. This CDR3 comprises 12 residues. The germline gives CDR1 SGDLS, CDR2 YYNGEE. CDR3: CASSGIGGVQYF. Written as DNA, the CDR3 is TGTGCCAGCAGCGGGATAGGTGGTGTCCAGTACTTC.

In its sample, this clonotype was seen a few times. In DNA, the CDR3 is TGTGCCAGCAGCTTAATCGAGGGGCACGGCTACACCTTC. Encoded protein: CASSLIEGHGYTF. The V call is TRBV7-9, the J call TRBJ1-2; a weak D match, TRBD1 (5 bases). Trimming stripped 2 bases from V and 8 bases from J, with 12 bases between. The CDR3 covers 13 residues. CDR1 is SEHNR, CDR2 FQNEAQ, per germline (reference sequence).

In its sample, this clonotype was seen a few times. The chain recombines TRBV19 with TRBJ2-7; 7 bases align to TRBD2. The CDR3 has 15 amino acids. Germline values: CDR1 LNHDA, CDR2 SQIVND (reference sequence). Trimming removed 4 bases from V and 0 bases from J; junction bases left unmatched: 6. The CDR3 here is CASSTRETTSYEQYF. In DNA, the CDR3 is TGTGCCAGTAGTACGCGGGAGACCACCTCCTACGAGCAGTACTTC.

With respect to this clonotype: It may be a read error: a sequence one base away is much more abundant. Because the CDR3 is missing its conserved closing phenylalanine or tryptophan, this is likely a read error. The chain has TRBV20-1 and TRBJ2-3, with a tentative D call TRBD1 (6 bases). Trimming took off 5 bases at V and 4 bases at J, with 16 bases between the two ends. The germline gives CDR1 DFQATT, CDR2 SNEGSKA (reference sequence). The CDR3 covers 14 residues. The CDR3, as DNA: TGCAGTGCTCCCAATGAGGGGGAGTCAGATACGCAGTATTAT. Its translation is CSAPNEGESDTQYY.

Ten or more counts support this clonotype. The chain links TRBV20-1 to TRBJ2-7, with 8 bases identical to TRBD2. The germline V gene encodes CDR1 DFQATT and CDR2 SNEGSKA (reference sequence). The CDR3 spans 13 residues. The ends lost 2 bases at V and 3 bases at J; junction bases unmatched: 3. CDR3 protein: CSARLAGHYEQYF. Here the CDR3 DNA reads TGCAGTGCTAGACTAGCGGGCCACTACGAGCAGTACTTC.

Turning to this clonotype: The junction and the germline gene differ at one end; a read error may be behind it. This chain links TRBV6-2 or TRBV6-3 with TRBJ2-1; D remains ambiguous. Looked up from germline, CDR1 is MNHEY and CDR2 is SVGEGT. The CDR3 is 11 amino acids. Here the CDR3 DNA reads TGTACCAGCAGTCCACTGGATGAGCAGTTCTTC. Protein: CTSSPLDEQFF.

This clonotype was detected a few times. V usage is TRBV4-1 and J usage is TRBJ2-1, with D perhaps TRBD2 (6 bases). The CDR3 consists of 15 residues. Germline values: CDR1 MGHRA, CDR2 YSYEKL. V shed 6 bases and J shed 0 bases, with 12 bases lying between them. DNA for the CDR3: TGCGCCAGCAGGCTTGCGGGGAGCTCCTACAATGAGCAGTTCTTC. Protein product: CASRLAGSSYNEQFF.

In the case of this clonotype: One base away lies a much larger clone, so this may be a sequencing read error. The chain links TRBV5-3 to TRBJ2-7, with D unresolved. TRBV5-3 is noted as an ORF with a role that remains uncertain. V shed 9 bases and J shed 5 bases, with 18 bases lying between them. The CDR3 covers 13 residues. CDR3 in amino acids: CANSLVRLDEQYF. The CDR3 DNA reads TGTGCCAACAGCTTGGTTCGGCTAGACGAGCAGTACTTC.